This TCR beta chain was documented in a study of cytomegalovirus exposure and HLA in healthy donors. The study's findings and limits: The study assumed roughly uniform donor sequencing depth for presence/absence analyses. Some public TCRs appeared in many individuals, while most sequences were rare. Sequences of the TCR beta chain were said to predict the HLA-A and HLA-B alleles of most subjects accurately.

Donors sampled were nominally healthy, though unrecorded immune exposures were likely. In regard to this clone: What it binds is unknown.

Primers for the PCR totalled 60 Vbeta and 13 Jbeta. Clones were sequenced by immunoSEQ multiplex PCR, and TCRdb holds only the in-frame ones, with some missing. The table has roughly 130,000 clones, approximately 82% seen once. The V end was cut by 0 bases, the J end by 8 bases, with 8 bases between. The germline V gene has CDR1 SGHRS and CDR2 YFSETQ. This CDR3 spans 12 amino acids. Sequencing used PBMCs. The rearrangement links TRBV5-1 to TRBJ1-2, with TRBD1 as a possible D gene (6 bases). This clonotype was sampled from a boy aged 2 to 10 in good health and CMV-seronegative. The CDR3 reads CASSLGGGGYTF. The CDR3 DNA sequence: TGCGCCAGCAGCTTGGGGGGGGGCGGCTACACCTTC.